Each of the 20 T cell receptor beta chains below was sequenced from the same sample in a study of graft-versus-host responses after intestinal transplantation. The repertoire was sequenced with immunoSEQ multiplex PCR; TCRdb's copy has only in-frame clones and lacks some. The sample contains under 100,000 clones, 90% to 95% of which appear only once. These receptors have no identified antigens. The source was unstimulated CD8+ T cells sorted from spleen or lymph node cells, collected before transplant. The receptors were gathered from a human donor who was the organ donor for an intestinal transplant.

J is TRBJ2-3 and V is TRBV12-5, with TRBD1 matching 7 bases. Per the germline V gene, CDR1 is LGHNT and CDR2 is FRNRAP. CDR3 length: 18 residues. With V trimmed by 0 bases and J by 2 bases, 11 bases remained unmatched. CDR3 protein: CASGLVELGRGSTDTQYF. Here the CDR3 DNA reads TGTGCTAGTGGTTTGGTAGAGTTGGGCAGGGGGTCCACAGATACGCAGTATTTT.

The chain has TRBV6-1 and TRBJ2-7; no clear D. The CDR3 runs to 14 residues. The V end lost 0 bases, the J end lost 5 bases, and 11 bases lay between the germline ends. Germline V gene data show CDR1 as MNHNS and CDR2 as SASEGT. The CDR3 loop reads CASSEAGAQHEQYF. For the CDR3, the DNA is TGTGCCAGCAGTGAAGCGGGCGCCCAGCACGAGCAGTACTTC.

This chain uses TRBV10-1 with TRBJ2-4; a weak D match, TRBD1 (6 bases). The V end lost 10 bases, the J end lost 1 base, and 14 bases lay between the germline ends. Germline V gives CDR1 WNHNN, CDR2 SYGVQD (reference sequence). The CDR3 is 14 residues long. CDR3: CATTPGEAKNIQYF. The CDR3, as DNA: TGCGCCACCACACCAGGGGAGGCCAAAAACATTCAGTACTTC.

The V and J genes are TRBV6-5 and TRBJ2-1; TRBD2 aligns across 9 bases. The CDR3 is made up of 15 amino acids. J gave up 4 bases and V 2 bases, and 3 bases lay outside the gene matches. Looked up from germline, CDR1 is MNHEY and CDR2 is SVGAGI. DNA of the CDR3: TGTGCCAGCAGTTACATTGCGGGAGGGTACAATGAGCAGTTCTTC. This translates into CASSYIAGGYNEQFF.

The chain joins TRBV19 to TRBJ1-2; tentatively, D is TRBD1 (6 bases). This CDR3 has 14 amino acids. Germline CDR1 and CDR2: LNHDA and SQIVND (reference sequence). V dropped 5 bases and J dropped 2 bases, with 12 bases sitting between them. This CDR3 is CASSLTGGNYGYTF. CDR3 in DNA: TGTGCCAGTAGTCTGACAGGAGGAAACTATGGCTACACCTTC.

The V call is TRBV27, the J call TRBJ1-2; D remains unclear. The CDR3 has 13 residues. CDR1 is MNHEY, CDR2 SMNVEV, per germline (reference sequence). V lost 5 bases and J lost 8, with 15 bases in between. The CDR3 reads CASSPGELGGYTF. Here the CDR3 DNA reads TGTGCCAGCAGTCCTGGGGAGCTGGGGGGCTACACCTTC.

V is TRBV21-1 and J is TRBJ2-5; no check of the table's D call, TRBD1, against the DNA was made. TRBV21-1 is deemed a pseudogene. This CDR3 spans 20 amino acids. CDR3 coding DNA: TGTGCCAGCAGCAAAGACTCTCCACAAGCGCTGGACGCTCAGGGGGAGACCCAGTACTTC. Its translation: CASSKDSPQALDAQGETQYF.

The gene calls are TRBV28 and TRBJ2-7, with a tentative D call TRBD2 (5 bases). There are 16 residues in the CDR3. With 4 bases removed from V and 4 bases from J, the gap between germline ends came to 20 bases. CDR1 and CDR2 from the germline V gene are MDHEN and SYDVKM. CDR3 DNA sequence: TGTGCCAGCAGTTCCACCCGCGGGTCCAGACTATACGAGCAGTACTTC. This translates into CASSSTRGSRLYEQYF.

CDR3 coding DNA: TGTGCCAGCAGTTTGGGCGGGGACTCCTACGAGCAGTACTTC. Its translation is CASSLGGDSYEQYF. The chain uses TRBV27 and TRBJ2-7, with a tentative D call TRBD2 (6 bases). With 3 bases removed from V and 0 bases from J, the gap between germline ends came to 9 bases. In germline, CDR1 is MNHEY, CDR2 SMNVEV (reference sequence). This CDR3 spans 14 amino acids.

V gene TRBV7-8 combines with J gene TRBJ2-7, with D perhaps TRBD2 (6 bases). V was shortened by 2 bases and J by 1 base, with 15 bases between the two germline ends. From germline, CDR1 is SGHVS and CDR2 FQNEAQ. The CDR3 consists of 16 residues. The DNA of the CDR3 is TGTGCCAGCAGCTTAAGGTATCCCGGGGGTTCCTACGAGCAGTACTTC. As protein: CASSLRYPGGSYEQYF.

This chain links TRBV5-5 with TRBJ2-3; possible D gene TRBD2, 6 bases. The V end lost 4 bases, the J end lost 7 bases, and 13 bases lay between the germline ends. Germline lookup yields CDR1 SGHKS and CDR2 YYEKEE (reference sequence). The CDR3 length is 13 residues. CDR3: CASSLGGINTQYF. The CDR3 bases are TGTGCCAGCAGCCTCGGGGGAATAAATACGCAGTATTTT.

This clone appeared once. The genes are TRBV19 and TRBJ1-5; 7 bases fit TRBD1. This CDR3 comprises 16 residues. Germline CDR1 is LNHDA and CDR2 is SQIVND (reference sequence). The V gene end was trimmed by 5 bases and the J gene end by 4 bases; junction bases not matched to a gene: 11. CDR3 region: CASSLPSQGVNQPQHF. CDR3 bases: TGTGCCAGTAGTCTTCCATCTCAGGGGGTAAATCAGCCCCAGCATTTT.

V is TRBV13 and J is TRBJ2-1; TRBD2 agrees at 8 bases. The junction had 12 bases not matched to a gene; V was cut back by 1 base and J by 4 bases. The germline gives CDR1 PRHDT, CDR2 FYEKMQ (reference sequence). The CDR3 is 18 amino acids. The CDR3 region has the DNA TGTGCCAGCAGCTTAGAGGGACGGGAGGGCGGAGGGTACAATGAGCAGTTCTTC. As protein: CASSLEGREGGGYNEQFF. Based on the CDR3 plus reference TRBV13 and TRBJ2-1, the full variable domain is AAGVIQSPRHLIKEKRETATLKCYPIPRHDTVYWYQQGPGQDPQFLISFYEKMQSDKGSIPDRFSAQQFSDYHSELNMSSLELGDSALYFCASSLEGREGGGYNEQFFGPGTRLTVL.

This rearrangement joins TRBV27 to TRBJ1-5; no clear D. Per the germline V gene, CDR1 is MNHEY and CDR2 is SMNVEV (reference sequence). The CDR3 is 11 amino acids. V lost 8 bases and J lost 3, with 5 bases in between. The CDR3 loop reads CASPVNQPQHF. In DNA, the CDR3 is TGTGCCAGCCCGGTCAATCAGCCCCAGCATTTT.

The chain recombines TRBV13 with TRBJ2-7; 7 positions agree with TRBD1. CDR3 length equals 15 residues. The junction had 13 bases not matched to a gene; V was cut back by 4 bases and J by 7 bases. Germline V lookup: CDR1 PRHDT, CDR2 FYEKMQ (reference sequence). The CDR3 DNA is TGTGCCAGCAGCTCGATGGGACAGTGGGGTTTGGAGCAGTACTTC. Amino acids: CASSSMGQWGLEQYF.

The genes are TRBV11-3 and TRBJ1-1; no clear D gene. CDR3 length: 13 residues. Germline V CDR1 and CDR2: SGHNT, YENEEA. V was cut by 4 bases and J by 6 bases, with 12 bases left in between. In DNA form, the CDR3 reads TGTGCCAGCAGCTCACTCCGGGGTCCTGAAGCTTTCTTT. Translation gives CASSSLRGPEAFF.

This clone was observed once. At the DNA level, this CDR3 is encoded by other sequences in the same sample as well. V and J are TRBV25-1 and TRBJ1-4; D ambiguous. The germline CDR1 and CDR2 sequences are MGHDK and SYGVNS. The ends were cut back, 7 bases at V and 3 bases at J, with 21 bases in the middle. The CDR3 consists of 17 residues. CDR3 region: CASNRPTARAANEKLFF. The CDR3 coding sequence is TGTGCCAGCAATCGCCCCACCGCGAGGGCTGCTAATGAAAAACTGTTTTTT.

This clone showed up just a few times. V is TRBV28 and J is TRBJ2-3; TRBD2 aligns across 12 bases. The CDR3 is made up of 16 amino acids. With V trimmed by 3 bases and J by 5 bases, 6 bases remained unmatched. The V gene's germline CDR1 is MDHEN and CDR2 SYDVKM. The CDR3 region has the DNA TGTGCCAGCAGTTTTCGACTAGCGGGAGTATTAGATACGCAGTATTTT. Its protein product is CASSFRLAGVLDTQYF.

The rearrangement links TRBV7-2 to TRBJ2-7; maybe TRBD2 (6 bases). Germline loops: CDR1 SGHTA, CDR2 FQGNSA. The CDR3 length is 15 residues. The V end was cut by 3 bases, the J end by 2 bases, with 14 bases between. CDR3 region: CASSLGGLVTYEQYF. CDR3 nucleotide sequence: TGTGCCAGCAGCTTGGGGGGACTGGTTACCTACGAGCAGTACTTC.

The genes are TRBV4-3 and TRBJ2-3; no definite D call. Germline CDR1 reads LGHNA; CDR2 reads YSLEER. The CDR3 extends over 13 amino acids. Trimming shortened V by 1 base and J by 4 bases, and 6 bases separated the two germline ends. The CDR3 DNA follows: TGCGCCAGCAGCCAAGCGGGTGCAGATACGCAGTATTTT. Protein: CASSQAGADTQYF.